A selection of T cell receptor beta chains follows, all from one sample in a study of shared clonotypes between healthy human individuals. Method: immunoSEQ multiplex PCR; TCRdb's copy keeps in-frame clones and lacks some. The sample shows over a million clones, more than 60% of them seen only once. Sequenced input: memory CD4+ T cells sorted from blood. The receptors were gathered from a man in his late teens or twenties in good health. Each CDR3 is given with its conserved first and last residue. D genes are given only for firm matches. Clone size is shown for a subset of rows, as once, few, many or a class of expanded clone.

j_call v_call d_call clone_size cdr3_nt cdr3_aa
TRBJ2-7 TRBV5-1 TRBD2 once TGCGCCAGCAGCACTAGCGGGGGGTATGAGCAGTACTTC CASSTSGGYEQYF
TRBJ2-7 TRBV23-1 NA NA TGCGCCAGCGGCGGCTGCGGGCCCTCCTACGAGCAGTACTTC CASGGCGPSYEQYF
TRBJ1-3 TRBV7-8 TRBD1 NA TGTGCCAGCAGCTACGGACAGGCAGACTCTGGAAACACCATATATTTT CASSYGQADSGNTIYF
TRBJ2-1 TRBV4-1 TRBD2 few TGCGCCAGCAGCCCCAGTCCGGCTAGCGGGGGCTACAATGAGCAGTTCTTC CASSPSPASGGYNEQFF
TRBJ1-4 TRBV6-1 NA NA TGTGCCAGCGGTAGGGGGGCCGGTAATGAAAAACTGTTTTTT CASGRGAGNEKLFF
TRBJ2-3 TRBV2 NA NA TGTGCCAGCAGGGAAGACGTTACCCTAGATACGCAGTATTTT CASREDVTLDTQYF
TRBJ2-5 TRBV10-3 TRBD1 NA TGTGCCATTAGCCGGGACAGCCAAGAGACCCAGTACTTC CAISRDSQETQYF
TRBJ2-7 TRBV14 NA NA TGTGCCAGCAGCTTAGCGGTCGGCTACGAGCAGTACTTC CASSLAVGYEQYF
TRBJ2-7 TRBV5-1 NA NA TGCGCCAGCAGCTTGACCCCTAACTCCTACGAGCAGTACTTC CASSLTPNSYEQYF
TRBJ2-7 TRBV7-9 NA NA TGTGCCAGCAGCGCTACCCAGGGTCCCTACGAGCAGTACTTC CASSATQGPYEQYF
TRBJ2-3 TRBV11-1 NA NA TGTGCCAGCAGTCGCGGGGTGGGGACAGATACGCAGTATTTT CASSRGVGTDTQYF
TRBJ2-3 TRBV10-3 NA NA TGTGCCATCAGTGATGGCAGGGCTACAGATACGCAGTATTTT CAISDGRATDTQYF
TRBJ2-1 TRBV5-6 NA NA TGTGCCAGCAGCTTGAGTATCCCCGGACTTGAGCAGTTCTTC CASSLSIPGLEQFF
TRBJ2-1 TRBV9 NA NA TGTGCCAGCAGCGTAGGGGCGGAGTCCTACAATGAGCAGTTCTTC CASSVGAESYNEQFF
TRBJ1-4 TRBV28 NA NA TGTGCCAGCAGTTTGGGGGGGGCGGCTGAAAAACTGTTTTTT CASSLGGAAEKLFF
TRBJ1-1 TRBV6-6 NA NA TGTGCCAGCCCCCCCCGATTCGGGGTAGACACTGAAGCTTTCTTT CASPPRFGVDTEAFF